This T cell receptor beta chain was identified in a study of cytomegalovirus exposure and HLA in healthy donors. General study findings and limits: Presence/absence analyses treated sequencing depth as roughly uniform across donors. What was likely a sequencing artifact was a cluster of highly shared sequence variants. The authors enumerated 180 or so TCR beta chains as linked to cytomegalovirus. Published work reported that the classifier diagnosed cytomegalovirus status with high specificity and sensitivity.

With 60 Vbeta and 13 Jbeta primers, the PCR was carried out. Profiling relied on immunoSEQ multiplex PCR, and the TCRdb table lists in-frame clones only, not all of them. The sample shows about 100,000 clones, 82% of them seen only once. Germline-derived CDR1 and CDR2 are SGHVS and FQNEAQ. V shed 5 bases and J shed 0 bases, with 11 bases lying between them. The CDR3 contains 15 residues. A remark on this clone: Its antigen is not identified.

V and J are TRBV7-8 and TRBJ1-5; D might be TRBD1 (6 bases). This sequence was found in a man aged 25 to 45 in good health and CMV-seropositive. The sequenced sample was PBMCs. This chain's CDR3 is CASSETGTSNQPQHF. CDR3 DNA sequence: TGTGCCAGCAGCGAAACAGGGACTAGCAATCAGCCCCAGCATTTT.